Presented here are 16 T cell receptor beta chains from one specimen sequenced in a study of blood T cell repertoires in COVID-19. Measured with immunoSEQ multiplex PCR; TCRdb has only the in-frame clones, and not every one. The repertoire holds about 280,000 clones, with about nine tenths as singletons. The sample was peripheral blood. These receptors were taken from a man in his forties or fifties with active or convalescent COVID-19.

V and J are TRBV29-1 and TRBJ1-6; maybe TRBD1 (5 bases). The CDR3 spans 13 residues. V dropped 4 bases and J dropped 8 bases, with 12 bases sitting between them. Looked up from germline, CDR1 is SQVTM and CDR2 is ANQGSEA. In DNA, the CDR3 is TGCAGCGTTGCCCAGGGAGGAGATTCACCCCTCCACTTT. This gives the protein CSVAQGGDSPLHF. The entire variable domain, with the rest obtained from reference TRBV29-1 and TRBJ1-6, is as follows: SAVISQKPSRDICQRGTSLTIQCQVDSQVTMMFWYRQQPGQSLTLIATANQGSEATYESGFVIDKFPISRPNLTFSTLTVSNMSPEDSSIYLCSVAQGGDSPLHFGNGTRLTVT.

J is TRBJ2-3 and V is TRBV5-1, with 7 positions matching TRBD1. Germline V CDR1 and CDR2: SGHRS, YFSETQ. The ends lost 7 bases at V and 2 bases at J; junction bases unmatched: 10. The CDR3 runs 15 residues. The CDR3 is CASRKWDRPTDTQYF. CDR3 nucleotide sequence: TGCGCCAGCCGTAAGTGGGACAGACCCACAGATACGCAGTATTTT.

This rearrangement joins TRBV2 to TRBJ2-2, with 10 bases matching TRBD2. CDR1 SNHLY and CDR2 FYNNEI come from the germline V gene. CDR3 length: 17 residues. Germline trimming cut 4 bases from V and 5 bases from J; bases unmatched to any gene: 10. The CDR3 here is CASSATSGHAGTGELFF. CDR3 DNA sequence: TGTGCCAGCAGTGCGACTAGCGGGCACGCGGGGACCGGGGAGCTGTTTTTT.

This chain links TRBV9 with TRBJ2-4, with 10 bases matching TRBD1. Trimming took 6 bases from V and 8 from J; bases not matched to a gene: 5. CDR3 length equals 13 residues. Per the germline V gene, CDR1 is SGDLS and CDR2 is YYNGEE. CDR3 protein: CASNRDRGDIQYF. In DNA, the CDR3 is TGTGCCAGCAACCGGGACAGGGGTGACATTCAGTACTTC.

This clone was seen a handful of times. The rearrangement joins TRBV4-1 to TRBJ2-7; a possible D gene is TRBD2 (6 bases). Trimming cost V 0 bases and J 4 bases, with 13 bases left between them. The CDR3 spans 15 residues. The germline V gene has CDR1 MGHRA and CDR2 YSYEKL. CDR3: CASSQEGGSGYEQYF. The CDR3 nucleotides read TGCGCCAGCAGCCAAGAAGGAGGGAGCGGTTACGAGCAGTACTTC.

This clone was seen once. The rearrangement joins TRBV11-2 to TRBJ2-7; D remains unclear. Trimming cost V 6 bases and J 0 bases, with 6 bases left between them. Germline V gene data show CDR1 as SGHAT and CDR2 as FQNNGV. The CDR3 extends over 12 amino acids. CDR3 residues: CASSDTSYEQYF. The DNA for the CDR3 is TGTGCCAGCAGTGACACCTCCTACGAGCAGTACTTC.

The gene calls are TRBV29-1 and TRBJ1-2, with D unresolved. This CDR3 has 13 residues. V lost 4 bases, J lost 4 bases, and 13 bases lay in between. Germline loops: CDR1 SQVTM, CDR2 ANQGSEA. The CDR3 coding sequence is TGCAGCGTTGTGTCCCCAAATAGCTATGGCTACACCTTC. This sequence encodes CSVVSPNSYGYTF.

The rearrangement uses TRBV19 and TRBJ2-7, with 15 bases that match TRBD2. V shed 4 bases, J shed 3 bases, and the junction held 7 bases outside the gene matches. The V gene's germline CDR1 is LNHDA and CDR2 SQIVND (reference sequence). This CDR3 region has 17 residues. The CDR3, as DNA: TGTGCCAGTAGTAGGGGACTAGCGGGGGGAAACCGCTACGAGCAGTACTTC. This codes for CASSRGLAGGNRYEQYF.

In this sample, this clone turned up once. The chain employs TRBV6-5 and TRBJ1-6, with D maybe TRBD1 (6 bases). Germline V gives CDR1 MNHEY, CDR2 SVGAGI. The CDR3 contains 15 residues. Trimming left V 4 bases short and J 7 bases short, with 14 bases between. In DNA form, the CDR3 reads TGTGCCAGCAGTTCCCTGACAGGAACAAATTCACCCCTCCACTTT. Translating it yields CASSSLTGTNSPLHF.

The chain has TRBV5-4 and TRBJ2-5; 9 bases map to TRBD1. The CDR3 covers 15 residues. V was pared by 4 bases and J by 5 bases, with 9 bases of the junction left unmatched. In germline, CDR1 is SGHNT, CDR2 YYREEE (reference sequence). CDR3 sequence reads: CASSPGTGSGETQYF. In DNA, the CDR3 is TGTGCCAGCAGCCCCGGGACAGGGTCAGGGGAGACCCAGTACTTC. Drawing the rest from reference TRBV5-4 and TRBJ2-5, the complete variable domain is ETGVTQSPTHLIKTRGQQVTLRCSSQSGHNTVSWYQQALGQGPQFIFQYYREEENGRGNFPPRFSGLQFPNYSSELNVNALELDDSALYLCASSPGTGSGETQYFGPGTRLLVL.

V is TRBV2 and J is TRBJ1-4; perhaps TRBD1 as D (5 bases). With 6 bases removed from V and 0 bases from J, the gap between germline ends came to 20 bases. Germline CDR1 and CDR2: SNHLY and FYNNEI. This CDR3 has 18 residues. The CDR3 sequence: CASRDPGLWQSTNEKLFF. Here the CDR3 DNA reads TGTGCCAGCAGGGATCCAGGGCTGTGGCAATCAACTAATGAAAAACTGTTTTTT.

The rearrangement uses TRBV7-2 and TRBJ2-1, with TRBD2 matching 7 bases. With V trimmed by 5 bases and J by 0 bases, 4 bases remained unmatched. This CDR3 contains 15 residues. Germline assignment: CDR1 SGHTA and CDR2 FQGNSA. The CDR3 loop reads CASSVSGRSYNEQFF. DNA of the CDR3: TGTGCCAGCAGCGTTAGCGGGCGCTCCTACAATGAGCAGTTCTTC.

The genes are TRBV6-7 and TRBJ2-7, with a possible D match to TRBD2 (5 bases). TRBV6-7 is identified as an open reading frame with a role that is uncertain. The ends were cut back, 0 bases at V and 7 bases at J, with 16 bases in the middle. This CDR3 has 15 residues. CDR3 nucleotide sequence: TGTGCCAGCAGTTACTCCCCGCCGACGTGCGGGGAGCAGTACTTC. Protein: CASSYSPPTCGEQYF.

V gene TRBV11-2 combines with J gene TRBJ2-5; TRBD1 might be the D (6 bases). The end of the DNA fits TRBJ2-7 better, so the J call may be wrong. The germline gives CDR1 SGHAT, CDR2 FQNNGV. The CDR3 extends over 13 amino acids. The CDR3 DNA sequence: TGTGCCAGCAGCTTACCGGGACACTACGAGCAGTACTTC. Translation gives CASSLPGHYEQYF.

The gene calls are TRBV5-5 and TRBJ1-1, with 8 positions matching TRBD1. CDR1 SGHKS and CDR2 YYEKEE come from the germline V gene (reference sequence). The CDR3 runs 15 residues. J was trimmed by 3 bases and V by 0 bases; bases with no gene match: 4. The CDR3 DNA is TGTGCCAGCAGCTTGGGACAGGGGACCTACACTGAAGCTTTCTTT. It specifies CASSLGQGTYTEAFF.

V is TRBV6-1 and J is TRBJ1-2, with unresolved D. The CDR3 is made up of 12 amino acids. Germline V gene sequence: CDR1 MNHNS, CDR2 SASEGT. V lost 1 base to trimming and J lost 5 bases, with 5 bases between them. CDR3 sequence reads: CASSEGGYGYTF. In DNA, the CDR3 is TGTGCCAGCAGTGAAGGAGGATATGGCTACACCTTC.